The sequence of this TCR beta chain was determined in a study of technical replicates of blood from several donors. Germline lookup yields CDR1 LGHNA and CDR2 YSLEER. The CDR3 length is 13 residues. The V end lost 0 bases, the J end lost 7 bases, and 7 bases lay between the germline ends. Libraries were prepared by immunoSEQ multiplex PCR; TCRdb keeps only in-frame clonotypes and omits some of them. Of approximately 70,000 clones in the sample, 95% to 98% were seen once. The sample taken for sequencing was T cells isolated from PBMCs. This rearrangement joins TRBV4-3 to TRBJ1-5; D uncertain. The sequence derives from a human donor in good health. The CDR3 DNA is TGCGCCAGCAGCCAAGATCACGGGCAGCCCCAGCATTTT. Its translation is CASSQDHGQPQHF.